This T cell receptor (beta chain) was identified during a study of cytomegalovirus exposure and HLA in healthy donors. Study as a whole: HLA-typed donors contributed some 83 million unique TCRs, which were held in an early data release. There were 350 to 400 genotyped donors. Of these, roughly 86% fell in the genetic ancestry cluster associated with self-reported Caucasian donors.

V trimming: 5 bases; J trimming: 0 bases; junction bases outside the gene matches: 5. From germline, CDR1 is SGHRS and CDR2 YFSETQ. There are 15 residues in the CDR3. This clone was counted between two and nine times. 13 Jbeta primers and 60 Vbeta primers were used for the PCR. Clones were sequenced by immunoSEQ multiplex PCR, and TCRdb holds only the in-frame ones, with some missing. The sample has 90,000 or so clones, approximately 72% seen once. The sequenced sample was PBMCs. The origin of this receptor is a woman in her forties in good health and CMV-seronegative. The rearrangement uses TRBV5-1 and TRBJ1-2; 9 bases match TRBD1. Written as DNA, the CDR3 is TGCGCCAGCAGAACAGGGACAGGGACTAACTATGGCTACACCTTC. Encoded protein: CASRTGTGTNYGYTF.